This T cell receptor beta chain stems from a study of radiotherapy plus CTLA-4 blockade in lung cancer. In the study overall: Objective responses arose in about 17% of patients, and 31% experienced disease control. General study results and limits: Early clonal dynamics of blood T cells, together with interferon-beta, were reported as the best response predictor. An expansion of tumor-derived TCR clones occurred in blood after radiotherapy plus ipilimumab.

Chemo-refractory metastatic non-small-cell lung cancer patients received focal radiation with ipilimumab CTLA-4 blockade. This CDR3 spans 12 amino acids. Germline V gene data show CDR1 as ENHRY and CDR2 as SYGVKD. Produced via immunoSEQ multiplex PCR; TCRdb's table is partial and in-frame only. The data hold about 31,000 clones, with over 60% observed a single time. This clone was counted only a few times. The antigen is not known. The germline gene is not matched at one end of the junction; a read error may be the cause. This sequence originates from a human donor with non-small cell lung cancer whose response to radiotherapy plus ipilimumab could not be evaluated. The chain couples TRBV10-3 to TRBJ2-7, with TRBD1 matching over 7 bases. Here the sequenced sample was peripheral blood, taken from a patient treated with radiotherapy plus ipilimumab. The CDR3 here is CASSDRVYEQYF. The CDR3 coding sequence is TGTGCCAGCAGTGACAGGGTCTACGAGCAGTACTTC.